This T cell receptor (beta chain) was recovered during a study of shared clonotypes between healthy human individuals (dated by TCRdb to 2020 to 2021). Concerning the study at large: A couple of women and a few men aged 18 to 49 years were included in the cohort. To estimate repertoire size and how much clonotype sharing occurs between individuals, the study deeply sequenced the blood TCR repertoires of a handful of healthy adults. Between about 0.8 and 9 billion PBMCs per donor were obtained by leukapheresis. For each donor, CD4 naive and CD4 memory were each run on three plates, CD8 naive on two plates, and CD8 memory on one plate. Different laboratories and diverse techniques were used to prepare libraries and sequence TCR repertoires, to increase sequencing depth and limit assay-specific biases. Broad study findings and their caveats: Pairwise subsampling indicated that sequencing depth was expected to affect the degree of clonotype sharing among donors. Incomplete sequencing was indicated by rarefaction of sorted-subset datasets, despite the large sequencing depth. Only blood was sampled, and tissue TCR repertoires likely differ from those in blood. Higher generation probabilities were observed for clonotypes shared by all four sorted-subset donors than for non-shared clonotypes. Because the study included only a small number of donors, the genetic and exposure-history diversity represented was limited. Naive subsets generally had larger estimated clonotype richness than memory subsets did. When several donors were compared, the shared fraction of clonotypes was about 5% for naive CD4, roughly 3.3% for naive CD8, 2% to 2.5% for memory CD4, and 0.3% to 0.5% for memory CD8.

The germline V gene (reference sequence) supplies CDR1 WNHNN and CDR2 SYGVQD. From its cysteine to its phenylalanine, the CDR3 spans 15 amino acids. Solely the CDR3 DNA is kept, with 45 bases framed from the first base. V is shortened by 3 bases, J by 1 base, and the region joining them spans 10 bases. This clone was recorded only once. Its antigen remains unidentified. There are no base qualities to consult, and no much larger clone falls within one base. Using the deep immunoSEQ assay, multiplex PCR amplified TCR CDR3 regions from genomic DNA. Genomic DNA extracted from each cell subset was distributed evenly over all wells of several immunoSEQ 96-well plates, and each plate served as one replicate. For sorted subsets, each replicate PCR was loaded with roughly 200 ng genomic DNA, equivalent to some 27,000 T cell genomes. Purified libraries were measured with a Qubit 3.0 fluorometer, size-checked on a Bioanalyzer 2100, and measured again with the KAPA Library Quantification kit. A separate single-read 150-cycle Illumina NextSeq 550 flow cell was used to sequence each immunoSEQ 96-well plate. On the authors' methods: Because only junctional sequences without quality scores were contained in the immunoSEQ output, filtering matching that applied to full-length reads could not be performed. To assign V/J genes and CDR3, sequences were annotated against IMGT germline references using PyIR, a Python wrapper for IgBLAST v1.9. Reads were removed for weak V/J assignments (E-value above 1e-6), missing CDR3, stop codons, out-of-frame junctions, or ambiguous translated residues. V3J clonotypes were defined as sequences sharing the same inferred V gene, J gene, and CDR3 amino acid sequence. The percentage overlap between two repertoires was calculated by dividing the number of shared unique clonotypes by the size of the smaller repertoire. Repertoire richness was assessed with RTK rarefaction, the Chao1 estimator, and Recon v2.1 estimates of unobserved clonotypes. Generation probabilities for all TCRbeta clonotypes obtained by the gDNA method from four donors were computed using OLGA. The table comes from immuneACCESS by way of TCRdb, which keeps in-frame sequences with V and J called. Part of the clones is missing from these tables; in studies checked, under half for an unresolved V gene and the rest for unknown reasons. The V and J calls and the clone size are those of that table, but D and trimming were determined from the DNA. The sample table shows 300,000 to 400,000 clones, and around 79% are seen once. The ten largest make up under 11% of the sample.

The donors were healthy, HIV-negative adults with no recently reported acute infections or vaccinations. Every donor was a Caucasian adult living in Nashville, Tennessee, USA. CD4+ T cells were enriched by magnetic negative selection, after which naive cells were positively selected on CD45RA and the negative fraction was taken as the memory subset. Blood was obtained by leukapheresis, after which PBMCs were separated by Ficoll-Histopaque density gradient centrifugation and cryopreserved in liquid nitrogen vapor phase. Analytical flow cytometry was used to check the purity and quantity of each magnetically sorted T cell population. Genomic DNA was isolated from each sorted fraction and quantified by UV absorbance on a Nanodrop 2000c.

The clonotype originates from a man aged 25 to 45 in good health. The chain links TRBV10-1 with TRBJ1-3; the D gene cannot be named for sure. The sequenced material came from memory CD4+ T cells sorted from blood. The cell subset or site label, read with the paper, signifies: CD45RA-negative fraction. The CDR3 here reads CASSDSGISGNTIYF. The DNA is TGCGCCAGCAGTGACTCGGGGATATCTGGAAACACCATATATTTT.